This is a list of T cell receptor beta chains from one sample in a study of CD8 T cells in Susac syndrome. TCRdb itself ran the immunoSEQ multiplex PCR reads through MiXCR, one entry per CDR3 protein. The data contain fewer than 350,000 distinct CDR3 sequences, 92% of them seen just once; the ten biggest clones take up roughly 0.064%. The sequencing input was CD4+ T cells from PBMCs. The receptors originated from a human donor with multiple sclerosis. The CDR3 runs from the conserved cysteine through the conserved F or W. Fields, in order: CDR3 protein, CDR3 DNA, V gene, clone size, J gene, D gene. The D gene is left open where the match is weak. Some rows have no size entry. The others give once, few or many, or a class for an expanded clone.

CDR3: CASSQDRDGPYEQYF; DNA: TGCGCCAGCAGCCAAGATCGAGACGGACCCTACGAGCAGTACTTC; V: TRBV4-3; size: NA; J: TRBJ2-7; D: NA
CDR3: CASSLITSGADTQYF; DNA: TGTGCCAGCAGCTTAATTACTAGCGGGGCAGATACGCAGTATTTT; V: TRBV7-2; size: NA; J: TRBJ2-3; D: TRBD2
CDR3: CASRSRLRTDTQYF; DNA: TGTGCCAGCCGCAGCAGATTACGCACAGATACGCAGTATTTT; V: TRBV6-5; size: NA; J: TRBJ2-3; D: NA
CDR3: CASSLGGGSSYEQYF; DNA: TGTGCCAGCAGCTTAGGTGGGGGCTCTTCGTACGAGCAGTACTTC; V: TRBV7-3; size: NA; J: TRBJ2-7; D: NA
CDR3: CASSSRDGSEKLFF; DNA: TGCGCCAGCAGCTCCCGGGACGGATCTGAAAAACTGTTTTTT; V: TRBV5-1; size: NA; J: TRBJ1-4; D: NA
CDR3: CASSKREFPYEQYF; DNA: TGTGCCAGCTCTAAGCGGGAGTTCCCCTACGAGCAGTACTTC; V: TRBV27; size: NA; J: TRBJ2-7; D: TRBD2
CDR3: CALRGEAYGTDTQYF; DNA: TGTGCCCTGAGAGGGGAGGCTTATGGCACAGATACGCAGTATTTT; V: TRBV30; size: NA; J: TRBJ2-3; D: NA
CDR3: CASSELGETQETQYF; DNA: TGTGCCAGCAGTGAATTGGGAGAAACTCAAGAGACCCAGTACTTC; V: TRBV25-1; size: NA; J: TRBJ2-5; D: NA
CDR3: CASSQGVPGEQYF; DNA: TGTGCCAGCAGCCAGGGCGTCCCGGGGGAGCAGTACTTC; V: TRBV3-1; size: few; J: TRBJ2-7; D: NA
CDR3: CASSQGTGGRHTEAFF; DNA: TGCGCCAGCAGCCAAGGAACAGGGGGTAGGCACACTGAAGCTTTCTTT; V: TRBV4-1; size: few; J: TRBJ1-1; D: TRBD1
CDR3: CAWTEGFDYGYTF; DNA: TGTGCCTGGACTGAGGGGTTCGACTATGGCTACACCTTC; V: TRBV30; size: NA; J: TRBJ1-2; D: NA
CDR3: CASSKGNRATEAFF; DNA: TGTGCCAGCAGTAAAGGTAACAGGGCCACTGAAGCTTTCTTT; V: TRBV2; size: NA; J: TRBJ1-1; D: NA
CDR3: CASSPTTASTDITEAFF; DNA: TGTGCCAGCTCACCGACTACCGCCTCGACAGATATCACTGAAGCTTTCTTT; V: TRBV18; size: NA; J: TRBJ1-1; D: NA
CDR3: CASSPGLAEQQFF; DNA: TGTGCTAGCAGCCCCGGACTAGCGGAGCAGCAGTTCTTC; V: TRBV7-7; size: once; J: TRBJ2-1; D: TRBD2
CDR3: CASSFFGPRTDTQYF; DNA: TGTGCCAGCAGTTTTTTCGGCCCCCGGACAGATACGCAGTATTTT; V: TRBV12-3/TRBV12-4; size: NA; J: TRBJ2-3; D: NA
CDR3: CASSSLPGQAIMHEQYF; DNA: TGTGCCAGCAGCTCGCTTCCGGGACAGGCAATCATGCACGAGCAGTACTTC; V: TRBV7-8; size: NA; J: TRBJ2-7; D: TRBD1
CDR3: CASTPLTSGVGETQYF; DNA: TGTGCCAGCACCCCCTTGACTAGCGGGGTTGGAGAGACCCAGTACTTC; V: TRBV12-3/TRBV12-4; size: once; J: TRBJ2-5; D: TRBD2
CDR3: CAWTPPATGANYGYTF; DNA: TGTGCCTGGACCCCACCAGCGACAGGGGCGAACTATGGCTACACCTTC; V: TRBV30; size: NA; J: TRBJ1-2; D: TRBD1
CDR3: CASSSTSGSMDTQYF; DNA: TGTGCCAGCAGCTCTACTAGCGGGAGCATGGATACGCAGTATTTT; V: TRBV5-6; size: NA; J: TRBJ2-3; D: TRBD2
CDR3: CASSLLQGNTEAFF; DNA: TGTGCCAGCAGTTTATTACAGGGGAACACTGAAGCTTTCTTT; V: TRBV12-3/TRBV12-4; size: few; J: TRBJ1-1; D: NA
CDR3: CAWIKDGNTEVFF; DNA: TGTGCCTGGATTAAAGACGGGAACACTGAAGTTTTCTTT; V: TRBV30; size: NA; J: TRBJ1-1; D: NA
CDR3: CSARPGTGGTEAFF; DNA: TGCAGTGCTAGACCCGGGACAGGGGGCACTGAAGCTTTCTTT; V: TRBV20-1; size: NA; J: TRBJ1-1; D: TRBD1
CDR3: CASSSDSNQPQHF; DNA: TGTGCCAGCAGTTCCGATAGCAATCAGCCCCAGCATTTT; V: TRBV27; size: NA; J: TRBJ1-5; D: NA
CDR3: CASNPGTGAVAGYMNTEAFF; DNA: TGTGCCAGCAACCCCGGGACAGGGGCCGTGGCAGGTTACATGAACACTGAAGCTTTCTTT; V: TRBV6-1; size: NA; J: TRBJ1-1; D: TRBD1
CDR3: CASSLDGGNTEAFF; DNA: TGCGCCAGCAGCTTGGACGGGGGGAACACTGAAGCTTTCTTT; V: TRBV5-1; size: NA; J: TRBJ1-1; D: NA
CDR3: CASSSGLAARPEQYF; DNA: TGTGCCAGCAGTTCGGGACTAGCGGCCAGGCCCGAGCAGTACTTC; V: TRBV7-6; size: NA; J: TRBJ2-7; D: TRBD2
CDR3: CASSLIRETYEQYF; DNA: TGCGCCAGCAGCTTGATCAGGGAGACCTACGAGCAGTACTTC; V: TRBV5-1; size: NA; J: TRBJ2-7; D: NA
CDR3: CASSSLRAEAQFF; DNA: TGTGCCAGCAGTTCCTTGAGGGCGGAGGCTCAGTTCTTC; V: TRBV12-3/TRBV12-4; size: NA; J: TRBJ2-1; D: NA
CDR3: CASSLTPGLRAGGQFF; DNA: TGTGCCAGCAGCCTGACTCCGGGACTGCGCGCCGGGGGGCAGTTCTTC; V: TRBV7-2; size: NA; J: TRBJ2-1; D: NA
CDR3: CASSGGLAGVLNTGELFF; DNA: TGTGCCAGCAGCGGGGGACTAGCGGGGGTTCTGAACACCGGGGAGCTGTTTTTT; V: TRBV27; size: NA; J: TRBJ2-2; D: TRBD2
CDR3: CASSRPLAGVYEQYF; DNA: TGCGCCAGCAGCCGGCCTCTCGCGGGGGTTTACGAGCAGTACTTC; V: TRBV4-1; size: few; J: TRBJ2-7; D: TRBD2
CDR3: CASSLDVPRNEQFF; DNA: TGCGCCAGCAGCTTGGACGTGCCGAGGAATGAGCAGTTCTTC; V: TRBV5-1; size: NA; J: TRBJ2-1; D: NA
CDR3: CASSPSVVRDSYNSPLHF; DNA: TGTGCCAGCAGCCCATCCGTAGTACGGGACTCCTATAATTCACCCCTCCACTTT; V: TRBV7-9; size: NA; J: TRBJ1-6; D: NA
CDR3: CAWSSIDTQYF; DNA: TGTGCCTGGAGTTCGATAGATACGCAGTATTTT; V: TRBV30; size: NA; J: TRBJ2-3; D: NA
CDR3: CASDTVNTGELFF; DNA: TGTGCCAGCGATACAGTGAACACCGGGGAGCTGTTTTTT; V: TRBV28; size: NA; J: TRBJ2-2; D: NA
CDR3: CASRPGDRASYQPQHF; DNA: TGTGCAAGTCGCCCCGGGGACAGGGCATCTTATCAGCCCCAGCATTTT; V: TRBV12-2; size: NA; J: TRBJ1-5; D: NA
CDR3: CASGGPLDRRETEAFF; DNA: TGTGCCAGCGGCGGCCCGCTCGACAGGAGGGAAACTGAAGCTTTCTTT; V: TRBV6-1; size: NA; J: TRBJ1-1; D: NA
CDR3: CASRTGQDTQYF; DNA: TGTGCCAGCCGGACAGGGCAAGATACGCAGTATTTT; V: TRBV11-3; size: NA; J: TRBJ2-3; D: TRBD1
CDR3: CAISETRDVFF; DNA: TGTGCCATCAGTGAGACGCGAGACGTTTTCTTT; V: TRBV10-3; size: NA; J: TRBJ1-1; D: NA
CDR3: CSARPSGRREQYF; DNA: TGCAGTGCTAGGCCTAGCGGGAGACGCGAGCAGTACTTC; V: TRBV20-1; size: NA; J: TRBJ2-7; D: TRBD2
CDR3: CASRPGTGGSVGYTF; DNA: TGTGCCAGCAGACCCGGGACAGGGGGCTCGGTTGGCTACACCTTC; V: TRBV6-5; size: NA; J: TRBJ1-2; D: TRBD1
CDR3: CASSRDRVGDYEQYF; DNA: TGTGCCAGCAGCCGAGACAGGGTGGGGGACTACGAGCAGTACTTC; V: TRBV3-1; size: NA; J: TRBJ2-7; D: TRBD1
CDR3: CASIGGESYEQYF; DNA: TGTGCCAGCATAGGGGGAGAGTCCTACGAGCAGTACTTC; V: TRBV28; size: NA; J: TRBJ2-7; D: NA
CDR3: CAISVAGETEAFF; DNA: TGTGCCATCAGTGTGGCAGGGGAGACTGAAGCTTTCTTT; V: TRBV10-3; size: once; J: TRBJ1-1; D: NA
CDR3: CASSARTGGYGYTF; DNA: TGTGCCAGCAGCGCCAGGACAGGGGGCTATGGCTACACCTTC; V: TRBV6-1; size: NA; J: TRBJ1-2; D: TRBD1
CDR3: CATSWQFGTADTEAFF; DNA: TGTGCCACCAGCTGGCAATTCGGGACGGCGGACACTGAAGCTTTCTTT; V: TRBV15; size: NA; J: TRBJ1-1; D: NA
CDR3: CASSLSLTKQETQYF; DNA: TGCGCCAGCAGCTTGTCATTGACGAAGCAAGAGACCCAGTACTTC; V: TRBV5-1; size: NA; J: TRBJ2-5; D: NA